This TCR beta chain is from a study of shared clonotypes between healthy human individuals. Study conclusions and caveats: Naive CD4 clonotypes overlapped across several donors at roughly 4.5%.

With respect to this clone: Antigen specificity is unknown.

Evenly divided among several immunoSEQ plates was the genomic DNA of each subset. The repertoire was sequenced with immunoSEQ multiplex PCR; TCRdb's copy has only in-frame clones and lacks some. Of a few million clones in the sample, about 92% were seen once. The TCR comes from a man between 18 and 29 years old in good health. Some clones in this sample may be carry-over from other donors' samples. Sample: naive CD4+ T cells from PBMCs. Subset given: CD45RA+ positively selected.

The chain's CDR3 is CASSFNGGRFGDEQFF. The CDR3 nucleotides read TGTGCCAGCAGTTTTAACGGCGGGAGGTTTGGCGATGAGCAGTTCTTC. The genes are TRBV27 and TRBJ2-1; the match to TRBD2 covers 8 bases. J gave up 8 bases and V 3 bases, and 12 bases lay outside the gene matches. The CDR3 spans 16 residues. The germline V gene has CDR1 MNHEY and CDR2 SMNVEV (reference sequence).